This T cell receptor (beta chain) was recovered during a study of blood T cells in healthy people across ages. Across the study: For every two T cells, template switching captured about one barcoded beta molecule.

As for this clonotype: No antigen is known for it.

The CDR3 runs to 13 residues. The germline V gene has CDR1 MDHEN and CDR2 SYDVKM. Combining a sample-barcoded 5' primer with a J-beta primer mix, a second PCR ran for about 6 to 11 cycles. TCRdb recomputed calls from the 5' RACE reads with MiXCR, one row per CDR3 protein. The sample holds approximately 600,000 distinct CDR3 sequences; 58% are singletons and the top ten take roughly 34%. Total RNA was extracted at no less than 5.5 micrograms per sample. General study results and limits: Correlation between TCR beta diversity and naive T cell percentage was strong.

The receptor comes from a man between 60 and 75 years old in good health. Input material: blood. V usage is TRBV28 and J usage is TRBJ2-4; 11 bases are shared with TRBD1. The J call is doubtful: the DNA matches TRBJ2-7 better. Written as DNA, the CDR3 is TGTGCCAGCAAAGGACAGGGGGCGGGCGAGCAGTACTTC. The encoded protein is CASKGQGAGEQYF.